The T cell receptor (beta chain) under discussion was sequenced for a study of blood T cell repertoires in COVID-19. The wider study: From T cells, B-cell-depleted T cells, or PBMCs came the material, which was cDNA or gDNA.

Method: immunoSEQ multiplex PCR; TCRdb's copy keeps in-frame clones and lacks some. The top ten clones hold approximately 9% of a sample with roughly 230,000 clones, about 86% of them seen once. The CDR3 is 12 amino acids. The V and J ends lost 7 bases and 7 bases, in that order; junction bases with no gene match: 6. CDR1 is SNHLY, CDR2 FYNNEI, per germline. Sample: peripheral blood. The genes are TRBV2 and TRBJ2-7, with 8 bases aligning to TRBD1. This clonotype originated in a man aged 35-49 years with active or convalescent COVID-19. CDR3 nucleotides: TGTGCCAGCACCCAGGGGGCACGGGAGCAGTACTTC. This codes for CASTQGAREQYF.